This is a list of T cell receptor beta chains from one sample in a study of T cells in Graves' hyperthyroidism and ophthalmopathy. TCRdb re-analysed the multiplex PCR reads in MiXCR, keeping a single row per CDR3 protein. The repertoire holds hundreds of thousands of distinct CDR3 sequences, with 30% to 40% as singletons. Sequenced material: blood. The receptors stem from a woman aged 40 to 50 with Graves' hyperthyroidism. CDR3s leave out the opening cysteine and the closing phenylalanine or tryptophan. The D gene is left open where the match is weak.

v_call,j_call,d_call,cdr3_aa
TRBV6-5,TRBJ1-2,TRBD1,ASSYFAGQGRDFGYT
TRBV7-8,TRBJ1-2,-,ASRVVEGYT
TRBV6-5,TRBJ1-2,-,ASTGTGLRKGYT
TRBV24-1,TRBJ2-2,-,ATRKQSNTGELF
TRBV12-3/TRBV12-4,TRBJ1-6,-,ASSNSGDSPLH
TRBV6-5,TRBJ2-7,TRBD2,ASSYLGGSLSYEQY
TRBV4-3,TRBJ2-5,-,ASSQDTGSARPQY
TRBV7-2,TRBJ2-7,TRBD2,ASSQGGGGRGQY
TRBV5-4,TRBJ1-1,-,ASSFRLGNTEAF
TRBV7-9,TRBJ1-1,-,ASSLTLGPLTGIPEAF
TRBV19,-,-,ASSIDSMGTGQF
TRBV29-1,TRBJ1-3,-,SVEIFGSGNTIY
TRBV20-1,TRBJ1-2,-,SAGARGGGYT
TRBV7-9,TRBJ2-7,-,ASSLETPTYEQY
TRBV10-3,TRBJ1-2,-,ASSYGLIGADGYT
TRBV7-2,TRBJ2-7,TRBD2,ASSQTSGPYNEQY
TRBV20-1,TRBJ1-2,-,SATRQIFDGYT
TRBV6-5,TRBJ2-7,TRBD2,ASSSQGLQRDEQH
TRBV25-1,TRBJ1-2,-,AWIGGAGYGYT
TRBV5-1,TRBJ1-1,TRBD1,ASSLAITGQGNTEAF
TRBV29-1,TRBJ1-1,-,SVDPFPRDTEAF
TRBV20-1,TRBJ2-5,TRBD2,SARTSGQETQY
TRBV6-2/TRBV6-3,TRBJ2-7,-,ASSRDYEQY
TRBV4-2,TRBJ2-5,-,ASSQDRANQETQY
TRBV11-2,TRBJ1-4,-,ASSFFPRIDEKLF
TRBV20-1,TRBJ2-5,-,SARDPSGQETQY
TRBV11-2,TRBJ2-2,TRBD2,ASSLEGTSPANTGELF
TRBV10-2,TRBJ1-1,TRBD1,ALTGVDTEAF
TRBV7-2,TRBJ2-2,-,ASSLGILWTSYTGELF
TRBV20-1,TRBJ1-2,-,SARAAGTSHGYT
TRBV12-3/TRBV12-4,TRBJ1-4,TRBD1,ASSHRDREEPTNEKLF
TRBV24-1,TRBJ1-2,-,ATSNHREEGYT
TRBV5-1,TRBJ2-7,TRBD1,ASSVTGHEQY
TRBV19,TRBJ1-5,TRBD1,ASSYPTDRGPYQNQPQH
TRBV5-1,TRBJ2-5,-,ASSSGLGSQETQY
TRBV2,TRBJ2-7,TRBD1,ASTRQGRQY
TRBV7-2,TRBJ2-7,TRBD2,ASSQDLLGGSYEQY
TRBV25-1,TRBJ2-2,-,AWLGVAGELF
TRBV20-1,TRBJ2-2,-,SASPSGNTGELF
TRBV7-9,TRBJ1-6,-,ASSLGATGTNSPLH
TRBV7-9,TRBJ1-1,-,ASSQVSGRRTEAF